This T cell receptor (beta chain) was sequenced during a study of blood T cells in healthy people across ages. The second PCR ran about 7 to 12 cycles with a sample-barcoded 5' primer and J-beta primers. TCRdb fed the 5' RACE reads into MiXCR, producing one record per CDR3 protein. The sample contains over 750,000 distinct CDR3 sequences, roughly 25% of which appear only once. This clonotype was picked up a small number of times. The antigen is undetermined. Relative to the germline gene, one junction end is altered; a read error may explain this. The CDR3 is 16 amino acids. The germline CDR1 and CDR2 sequences are SGHAT and FQNNGV. The study, taken as a whole, reports: Estimated diversity, derived from one million T cells, was regarded as an underestimate.

These same data were also listed under a study on T cells of mothers and their children.

Sequenced: blood. The rearrangement links TRBV11-2 to TRBJ2-3; no clear D. The sequence was obtained from a boy between 5 and 17 years old in good health. CDR3 sequence: CASSSPVTLGTDAQYF. Here the CDR3 DNA reads TGTGCCAGCAGCTCCCCGGTGACCCTGGGCACAGATGCGCAGTATTTT.